The following is a TCR beta chain sequence with its context. Its antigen is still unknown. Germline-derived CDR1 and CDR2 are MNHEY and SMNVEV (reference sequence). V lost 8 bases, J lost 5 bases, and 19 bases lay in between. The CDR3 extends over 15 amino acids. This sample was included in a study of cytomegalovirus exposure and HLA in healthy donors. Primers included in the PCR were 60 Vbeta and 13 Jbeta primers. Using immunoSEQ multiplex PCR, the repertoire was profiled, and TCRdb retains in-frame clones only, with some absent. The profile shows more than 150,000 clones, roughly 87% of them singletons. Study findings and constraints: TRBV6-2, TRBV6-3 and some other V segments were unresolvable in 87-base-pair reads. In a later analysis, compared with equally common non-associated chains, HLA-associated beta chains were more expanded.

The receptor's source is a girl younger than two in good health and CMV-seronegative. Sequenced input: PBMCs. V gene TRBV27 combines with J gene TRBJ1-5; tentatively, D is TRBD1 (6 bases). CDR3 sequence reads: CASGGAGGADQPQHF. DNA for the CDR3: TGTGCCAGCGGGGGGGCGGGGGGCGCGGATCAGCCCCAGCATTTT.